These 18 T cell receptor beta chains were sequenced from one sample in a study of shared clonotypes between healthy human individuals. The table came from immunoSEQ multiplex PCR; TCRdb's copy has only in-frame clones and leaves some out. The sample lists 2 million to 2.5 million clones, over 85% occurring once. The sample consisted of naive CD4+ T cells from PBMCs. As to subset: CD45RA+ positively selected. The origin of the receptors is a man aged 18 to 35 in good health. Some clones in this sample may be carry-over from other donors' samples.

This clone was detected only once. CDR3 nucleotides: TGTGCCAGCAGTATTAGGACAGGGTCCTACGAGCAGTACTTC. Translated: CASSIRTGSYEQYF. The chain recombines TRBV6-5 with TRBJ2-7; TRBD1 matches 8 bases. The CDR3 runs to 14 residues. The trim removed 5 bases at V and 1 base at J, leaving 4 bases unmatched. Per the germline V gene, CDR1 is MNHEY and CDR2 is SVGAGI.

The chain employs TRBV15 and TRBJ2-1; 12 bases map to TRBD2. Germline V lookup: CDR1 LNHNV, CDR2 YYDKDF (reference sequence). J lost 13 bases, V lost 0 bases, and 7 bases had no gene match. The CDR3 consists of 15 residues. This CDR3 is CATSRDPLAGGPQFF. In DNA, the CDR3 is TGTGCCACCAGCAGAGATCCCCTAGCGGGGGGGCCCCAGTTCTTC.

This chain joins TRBV29-1 and TRBJ1-2, with D unclear. Germline assignment: CDR1 SQVTM and CDR2 ANQGSEA. The CDR3 covers 12 residues. V gave up 8 bases and J gave up 8 bases, with 18 bases separating them. The CDR3 DNA is TGCAGCAAAACAGACTTCTCAGGAGGCTACACCTTC. This gives the protein CSKTDFSGGYTF.

The V call is TRBV5-1, the J call TRBJ1-2, with D possibly TRBD1 on 6 matching bases. The V gene lost 5 bases and the J gene lost 2 bases, with 13 bases spanning the gap. Per germline, CDR1 SGHRS and CDR2 YFSETQ. This CDR3 spans 14 amino acids. The CDR3 reads CASRVDQGNYGYTF. The CDR3 coding sequence is TGCGCCAGCAGGGTAGACCAGGGGAACTATGGCTACACCTTC. The complete variable domain, with remaining parts taken from reference TRBV5-1 and TRBJ1-2, reads KAGVTQTPRYLIKTRGQQVTLSCSPISGHRSVSWYQQTPGQGLQFLFEYFSETQRNKGNFPGRFSGRQFSNSRSEMNVSTLELGDSALYLCASRVDQGNYGYTFGSGTRLTVV.

This chain joins TRBV28 and TRBJ2-1, with D perhaps TRBD1 (6 bases). Germline V gives CDR1 MDHEN, CDR2 SYDVKM. The CDR3 is 13 amino acids. V was clipped by 7 bases and J by 9 bases, with 16 bases between them. CDR3 nucleotide sequence: TGTGCCAGCATTAGCACAGGGTTAACTGAGCAGTTCTTC. Translated, it gives CASISTGLTEQFF.

This chain uses TRBV9 with TRBJ1-2, with D hard to call. The V end was cut by 0 bases, the J end by 0 bases, with 9 bases between. CDR3 length: 15 amino acids. CDR1 is SGDLS and CDR2 is YYNGEE in the germline V gene. CDR3 amino acids: CASSVEGPANYGYTF. The CDR3 DNA sequence: TGTGCCAGCAGCGTAGAAGGGCCGGCTAACTATGGCTACACCTTC.

J is TRBJ1-1 and V is TRBV5-1; 9 nucleotides align to TRBD1. The CDR3 totals 14 residues. CDR1 is SGHRS and CDR2 is YFSETQ in the germline V gene. J lost 5 bases, V lost 3 bases, and 5 bases had no gene match. CDR3 DNA sequence: TGCGCCAGCAGCTCCCCGGACAGGGGAACTGAAGCTTTCTTT. Encoded protein: CASSSPDRGTEAFF.

The CDR3 here is CASIPSPALFDEQFF. DNA for the CDR3: TGCGCCAGCATCCCATCCCCCGCCCTATTCGATGAGCAGTTCTTC. The chain employs TRBV5-1 and TRBJ2-1, with D uncertain. V gave up 6 bases and J gave up 8 bases, with 21 bases separating them. The CDR3 consists of 15 residues. Germline CDR1 reads SGHRS; CDR2 reads YFSETQ.

This chain uses TRBV18 with TRBJ2-6, with D possibly TRBD1 on 6 matching bases. V gave up 4 bases and J gave up 0 bases, with 13 bases separating them. CDR1 and CDR2 from the germline V gene are KGHSH and LQKENI. This CDR3 contains 17 residues. The CDR3 coding sequence is TGTGCCAGCTCACGGGGGCAACCGAGCTCTGGGGCCAACGTCCTGACTTTC. Amino acids: CASSRGQPSSGANVLTF.

The chain recombines TRBV5-1 with TRBJ2-7; tentative D call: TRBD1 (6 bases). The CDR3 covers 14 residues. Trimming left V 4 bases short and J 3 bases short, with 14 bases between. CDR1 SGHRS and CDR2 YFSETQ come from the germline V gene. CDR3 sequence: CASSPGTSYYEQYF. The CDR3 region has the DNA TGCGCCAGCAGCCCCGGGACATCGTACTACGAGCAGTACTTC.

The rearrangement uses TRBV27 and TRBJ1-2; 7 nucleotides line up with TRBD1. The V and J ends lost 8 bases and 4 bases, in that order; junction bases with no gene match: 7. The CDR3 runs 13 residues. Germline loops: CDR1 MNHEY, CDR2 SMNVEV (reference sequence). The CDR3 DNA follows: TGTGCCAGCCGGGACAGCCGATTCTATGGCTACACCTTC. Translating gives CASRDSRFYGYTF.

The V and J genes are TRBV4-2 and TRBJ2-6; no clear D. The CDR3 spans 16 residues. The V gene's germline CDR1 is LGHNA and CDR2 YNFKEQ. Trimming removed 4 bases from V and 0 bases from J, with 10 bases in between. The CDR3 nucleotides are TGTGCCAGCAGCCTATATCAGAGCTCTGGGGCCAACGTCCTGACTTTC. It translates to CASSLYQSSGANVLTF.

The chain uses TRBV25-1 and TRBJ1-1; D call uncertain. Germline CDR1 MGHDK, CDR2 SYGVNS. V was shortened by 3 bases and J by 5 bases, with 10 bases between the two germline ends. The length of the CDR3 is 13 residues. This CDR3 reads CASSDRVRTEAFF. The CDR3 coding sequence is TGTGCCAGCAGTGATCGCGTGCGTACTGAAGCTTTCTTT.

The chain's CDR3 is CASSDNRQAWSSYNEQFF. DNA for the CDR3: TGTGCCAGCAGTGACAACCGACAGGCATGGAGCTCCTACAATGAGCAGTTCTTC. The chain carries TRBV6-1 and TRBJ2-1; D may be TRBD1 (6 bases). The germline V gene has CDR1 MNHNS and CDR2 SASEGT. The V end was cut by 3 bases, the J end by 0 bases, with 18 bases between. The CDR3 runs 18 residues.

This rearrangement joins TRBV19 to TRBJ1-4; D unresolved. Germline CDR1 and CDR2: LNHDA and SQIVND (reference sequence). This CDR3 contains 11 residues. Trimming removed 6 bases from V and 5 bases from J, with 4 bases in between. This CDR3 reads CASSENEKLFF. The CDR3 bases are TGTGCCAGTAGCGAAAATGAAAAACTGTTTTTT.

This clone was picked up one time. This chain joins TRBV5-4 and TRBJ2-5; TRBD1 agrees at 7 bases. The CDR3 is 15 residues long. Germline V gives CDR1 SGHNT, CDR2 YYREEE (reference sequence). V was clipped by 4 bases and J by 4 bases; unmatched bases: 10. This CDR3 is CASSPKTGLGETQYF. The CDR3 region has the DNA TGTGCCAGCAGCCCAAAGACAGGGCTGGGAGAGACCCAGTACTTC.

The CDR3 nucleotides are TGTGCCAGCAACCCGACGGGACTAGCGGGAGGCATCACCACCGGGGAGCTGTTTTTT. It specifies CASNPTGLAGGITTGELFF. J is TRBJ2-2 and V is TRBV9, with TRBD2 matching 15 bases. Germline lookup yields CDR1 SGDLS and CDR2 YYNGEE. The junction had 13 bases not matched to a gene; V was cut back by 6 bases and J by 4 bases. The CDR3 extends over 19 amino acids.

The chain carries TRBV7-3 and TRBJ2-2, with 7 bases lining up with TRBD1. Germline CDR1 and CDR2: SGHTA and FQGTGA. CDR3 length: 13 amino acids. The J segment lost 6 bases and the V segment lost 5 bases, leaving 3 bases of the junction unmatched. The CDR3 region has the DNA TGTGCCAGCAGCATCGACAGGGCCGGGGAGCTGTTTTTT. It codes for CASSIDRAGELFF.